This TCR beta chain derives from a study of graft-versus-host responses after intestinal transplantation. Study-level information: Transplants given to recipients were multivisceral, liver-intestinal, or isolated intestinal. Once they had received anti-thymocyte globulin induction, all recipients took tacrolimus and steroids for around three years. Whole-study results and caveats: Early after transplant, HvG clones declined as circulating GvH clones peaked. Recipient bone marrow held GvH clones, some seen earlier in ileum or blood.

Time point described: postoperative day 105 after intestinal transplantation (dayNNNN = postoperative day). CDR1 and CDR2 (germline): MNHNS, SASEGT. CDR3 length: 16 residues. V lost 1 base to trimming and J lost 0 bases, with 9 bases between them. Remarks on this clone: What it binds is not known.

Profiled with immunoSEQ multiplex PCR; TCRdb holds only in-frame clones, not every one. Of 12,000 or so clones listed, 80% to 95% were seen once; the top ten hold 3% to 4%. The source was PBMCs, collected 105 days after intestinal transplantation. The genes are TRBV6-1 and TRBJ2-2; tentatively, D is TRBD2 (5 bases). The sequence was collected from a human patient who received an intestinal transplant, so some T cells may come from the graft donor. The CDR3 loop is CASSEVWRANTGELFF. The CDR3 DNA follows: TGTGCCAGCAGTGAAGTATGGCGGGCGAACACCGGGGAGCTGTTTTTT.